This T cell receptor (beta chain) was obtained from a study of blood T cell repertoires in COVID-19. J was trimmed by 6 bases and V by 8 bases; bases with no gene match: 10. The CDR3 length is 14 residues. Germline V gene lookup returns CDR1 LNHDA and CDR2 SQIVND (reference sequence). This clone was counted a single time. Source study methods: Scientists estimated how many nucleated cells there were by amplifying reference gene primers. Repertoires were generated with immunoSEQ multiplex PCR, while TCRdb's copy carries only in-frame clones and drops some. Clone size and V and J calls were adopted from that table, with D and trimming inferred from the DNA. This sample yields under 200,000 clones, of which approximately 88% are seen a single time; roughly 9% belongs to the top ten.

The sequencing input was peripheral blood. The source of this sequence is a woman older than 75 with active or convalescent COVID-19. The V and J genes are TRBV19 and TRBJ1-2; the match to TRBD1 covers 9 bases. CDR3 sequence: CASLLPGQGHGYTF. The CDR3 DNA is TGTGCCAGTCTCCTACCGGGACAGGGTCATGGCTACACCTTC.